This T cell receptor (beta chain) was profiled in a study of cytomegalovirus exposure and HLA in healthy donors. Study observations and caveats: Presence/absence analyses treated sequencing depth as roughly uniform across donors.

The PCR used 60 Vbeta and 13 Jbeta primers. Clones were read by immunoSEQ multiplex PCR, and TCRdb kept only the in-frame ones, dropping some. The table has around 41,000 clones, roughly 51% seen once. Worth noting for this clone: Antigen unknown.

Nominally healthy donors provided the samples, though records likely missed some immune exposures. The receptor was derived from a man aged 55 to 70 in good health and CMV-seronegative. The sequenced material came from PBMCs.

In DNA form, the CDR3 reads TGTGCCAGCAGGGGACAGGACTATGGCTACACCTTC. The encoded protein is CASRGQDYGYTF. The chain uses TRBV2 and TRBJ1-2; TRBD1 matches 8 bases. The CDR3 loop spans 12 amino acids. J was trimmed by 3 bases and V by 6 bases; bases with no gene match: 0. CDR1 and CDR2 (germline): SNHLY, FYNNEI.